The source of this TCR beta chain is a study of identical twins. This clonotype was seen ten or more times. What it recognizes is unknown. One entry per CDR3 protein, called by TCRdb with MiXCR from the 5' RACE reads. Here the sample spans 1,800,000 or so distinct CDR3 sequences, under 35% being singletons. Per germline, CDR1 SGHTA and CDR2 FQGNSA. CDR3 length: 15 amino acids. Losses at the gene ends were 3 bases for V and 1 base for J; bases not matched to a gene: 3. Study results and caveats: Memory repertoires lacked the insertion deficit that abundant cord blood beta clonotypes showed. The study reached conclusions through statistical analysis that was cross-sectional, not following the same donors.

The receptor was derived from a newborn girl in good health. The sequencing input was cord blood. J is TRBJ2-3 and V is TRBV7-2, with 8 bases aligning to TRBD2. In DNA form, the CDR3 reads TGTGCCAGCAGCTTTAAGACTAGCGGCACAGATACGCAGTATTTT. Encoded protein: CASSFKTSGTDTQYF. Variable domain in full (rest from reference TRBV7-2 and TRBJ2-3): GAGVSQSPSNKVTEKGKDVELRCDPISGHTALYWYRQSLGQGLEFLIYFQGNSAPDKSGLPSDRFSAERTGGSVSTLTIQRTQQEDSAVYLCASSFKTSGTDTQYFGPGTRLTVL.